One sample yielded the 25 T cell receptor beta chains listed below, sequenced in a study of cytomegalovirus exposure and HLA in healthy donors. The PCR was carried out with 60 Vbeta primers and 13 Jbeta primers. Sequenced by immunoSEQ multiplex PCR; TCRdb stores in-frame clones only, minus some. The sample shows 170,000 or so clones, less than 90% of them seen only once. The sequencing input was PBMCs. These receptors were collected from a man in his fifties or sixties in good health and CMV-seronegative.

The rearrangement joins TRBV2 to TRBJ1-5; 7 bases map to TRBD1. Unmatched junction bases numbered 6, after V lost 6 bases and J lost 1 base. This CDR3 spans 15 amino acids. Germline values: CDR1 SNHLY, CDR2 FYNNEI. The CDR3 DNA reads TGTGCCAGCAGACCTCGACAGGGCAGCAATCAGCCCCAGCATTTT. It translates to CASRPRQGSNQPQHF. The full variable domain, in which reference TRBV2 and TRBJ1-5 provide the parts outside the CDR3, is EPEVTQTPSHQVTQMGQEVILRCVPISNHLYFYWYRQILGQKVEFLVSFYNNEISEKSEIFDDQFSVERPDGSNFTLKIRSTKLEDSAMYFCASRPRQGSNQPQHFGDGTRLSIL.

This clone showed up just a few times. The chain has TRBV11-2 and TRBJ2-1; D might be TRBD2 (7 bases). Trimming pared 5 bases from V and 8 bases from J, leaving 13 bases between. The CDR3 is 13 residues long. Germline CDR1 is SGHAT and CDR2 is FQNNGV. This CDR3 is CASSPGGQDEQFF. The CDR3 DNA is TGTGCCAGCAGCCCGGGGGGCCAGGATGAGCAGTTCTTC.

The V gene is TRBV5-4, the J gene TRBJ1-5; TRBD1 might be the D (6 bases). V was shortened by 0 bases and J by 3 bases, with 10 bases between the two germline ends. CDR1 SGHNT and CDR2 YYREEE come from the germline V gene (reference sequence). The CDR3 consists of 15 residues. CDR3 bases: TGTGCCAGCAGCTTGGACAGGGTCAACAATCAGCCCCAGCATTTT. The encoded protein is CASSLDRVNNQPQHF.

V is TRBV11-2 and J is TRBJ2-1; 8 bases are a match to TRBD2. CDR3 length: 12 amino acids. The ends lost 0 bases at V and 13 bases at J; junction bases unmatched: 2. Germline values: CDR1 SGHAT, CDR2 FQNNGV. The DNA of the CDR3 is TGTGCCAGCAGCTTAGAAGGGACTAGTCAGTTCTTC. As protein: CASSLEGTSQFF.

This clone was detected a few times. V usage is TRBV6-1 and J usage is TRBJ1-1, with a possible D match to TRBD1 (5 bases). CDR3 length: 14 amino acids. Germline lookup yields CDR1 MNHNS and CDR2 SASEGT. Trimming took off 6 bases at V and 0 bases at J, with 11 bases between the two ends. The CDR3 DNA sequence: TGTGCCAGCAGCTGGGGCCGCGTGAACACTGAAGCTTTCTTT. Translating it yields CASSWGRVNTEAFF.

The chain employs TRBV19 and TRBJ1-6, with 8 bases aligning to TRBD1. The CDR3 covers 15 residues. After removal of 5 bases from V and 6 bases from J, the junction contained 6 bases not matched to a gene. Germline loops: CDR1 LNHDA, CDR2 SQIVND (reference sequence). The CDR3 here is CASSQGQGGNSPLHF. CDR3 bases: TGTGCCAGTAGTCAAGGACAGGGAGGTAATTCACCCCTCCACTTT. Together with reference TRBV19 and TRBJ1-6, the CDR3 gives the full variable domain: DGGITQSPKYLFRKEGQNVTLSCEQNLNHDAMYWYRQDPGQGLRLIYYSQIVNDFQKGDIAEGYSVSREKKESFPLTVTSAQKNPTAFYLCASSQGQGGNSPLHFGNGTRLTVT.

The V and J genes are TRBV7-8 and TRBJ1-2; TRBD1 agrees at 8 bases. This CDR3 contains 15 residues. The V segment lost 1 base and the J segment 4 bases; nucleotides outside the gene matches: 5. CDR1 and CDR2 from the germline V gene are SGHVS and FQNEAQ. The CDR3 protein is CASSLDRTGGYGYTF. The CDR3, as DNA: TGTGCCAGCAGCTTAGACCGAACAGGGGGCTATGGCTACACCTTC.

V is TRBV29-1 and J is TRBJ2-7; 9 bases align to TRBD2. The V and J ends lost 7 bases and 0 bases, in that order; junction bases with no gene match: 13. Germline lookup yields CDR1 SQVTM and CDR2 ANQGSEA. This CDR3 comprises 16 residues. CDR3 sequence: CSALSSGSVRSYEQYF. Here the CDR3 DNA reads TGCAGCGCCTTGAGTAGCGGGAGCGTACGCTCCTACGAGCAGTACTTC.

The CDR3 sequence: CASSRSYRVLQETQYF. CDR3 nucleotide sequence: TGTGCCAGCTCTAGATCGTACAGGGTCCTTCAAGAGACCCAGTACTTC. This chain joins TRBV7-9 and TRBJ2-5; D might be TRBD1 (6 bases). Germline V gives CDR1 SEHNR, CDR2 FQNEAQ (reference sequence). V lost 8 bases, J lost 2 bases, and 21 bases lay in between. The CDR3 totals 16 residues.

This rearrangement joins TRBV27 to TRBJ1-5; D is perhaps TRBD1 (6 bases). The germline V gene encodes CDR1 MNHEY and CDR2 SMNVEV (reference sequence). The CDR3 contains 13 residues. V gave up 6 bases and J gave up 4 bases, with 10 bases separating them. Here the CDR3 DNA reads TGTGCCAGCAGAGTACAGGGAAATCAGCCCCAGCATTTT. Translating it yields CASRVQGNQPQHF.

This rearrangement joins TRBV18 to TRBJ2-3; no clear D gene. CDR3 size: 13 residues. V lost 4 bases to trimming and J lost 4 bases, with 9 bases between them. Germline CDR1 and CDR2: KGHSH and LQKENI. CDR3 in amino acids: CASSRSEADTQYF. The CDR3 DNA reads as TGTGCCAGCTCACGATCCGAGGCAGATACGCAGTATTTT.

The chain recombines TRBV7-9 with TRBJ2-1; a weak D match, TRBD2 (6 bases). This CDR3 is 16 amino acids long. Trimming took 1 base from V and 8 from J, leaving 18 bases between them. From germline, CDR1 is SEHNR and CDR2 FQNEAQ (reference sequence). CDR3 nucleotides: TGTGCCAGCAGCTTAGTTCGACTAGGGCGGTTGGATGAGCAGTTCTTC. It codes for CASSLVRLGRLDEQFF.

CDR3: CASRGQEGLTEAFF. The CDR3 nucleotides are TGTGCCAGCAGAGGACAGGAAGGGTTGACTGAAGCTTTCTTT. The chain joins TRBV28 to TRBJ1-1; 7 bases line up with TRBD1. V shed 6 bases, J shed 5 bases, and the junction held 9 bases outside the gene matches. CDR3 length equals 14 residues. CDR1 is MDHEN and CDR2 is SYDVKM in the germline V gene.

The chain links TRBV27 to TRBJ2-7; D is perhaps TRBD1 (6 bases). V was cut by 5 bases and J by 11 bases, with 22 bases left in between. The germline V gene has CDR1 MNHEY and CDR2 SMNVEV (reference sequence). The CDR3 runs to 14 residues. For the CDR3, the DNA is TGTGCCAGCAGTCCGGCTACCGGGACACCAGCCGAGTACTTC. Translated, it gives CASSPATGTPAEYF.

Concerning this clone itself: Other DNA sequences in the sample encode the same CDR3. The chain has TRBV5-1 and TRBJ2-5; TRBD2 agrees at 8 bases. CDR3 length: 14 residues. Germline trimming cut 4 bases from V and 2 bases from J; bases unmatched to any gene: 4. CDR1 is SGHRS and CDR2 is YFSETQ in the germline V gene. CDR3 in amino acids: CASSLSGGQETQYF. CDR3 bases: TGCGCCAGCAGCCTCAGCGGGGGACAAGAGACCCAGTACTTC.

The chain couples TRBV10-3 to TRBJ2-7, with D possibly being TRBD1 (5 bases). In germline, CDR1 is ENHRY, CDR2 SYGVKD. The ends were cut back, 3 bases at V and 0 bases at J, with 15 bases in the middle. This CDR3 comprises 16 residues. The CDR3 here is CAISDVQGLPSYEQYF. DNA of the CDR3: TGTGCCATCAGTGATGTGCAGGGCCTACCCTCCTACGAGCAGTACTTC.

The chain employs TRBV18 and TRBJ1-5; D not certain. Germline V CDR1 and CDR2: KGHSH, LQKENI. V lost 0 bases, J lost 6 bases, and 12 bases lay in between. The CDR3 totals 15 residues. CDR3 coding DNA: TGTGCCAGCTCACCACCGGGTCGGGGAGTTCAGCCCCAGCATTTT. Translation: CASSPPGRGVQPQHF.

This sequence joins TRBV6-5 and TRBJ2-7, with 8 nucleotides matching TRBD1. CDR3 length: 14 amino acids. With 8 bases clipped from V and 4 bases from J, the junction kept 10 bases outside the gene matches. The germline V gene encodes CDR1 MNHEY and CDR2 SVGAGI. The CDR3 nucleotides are TGTGCCAGCGGAGACGGACAGGGAGCTTACGAGCAGTACTTC. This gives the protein CASGDGQGAYEQYF.

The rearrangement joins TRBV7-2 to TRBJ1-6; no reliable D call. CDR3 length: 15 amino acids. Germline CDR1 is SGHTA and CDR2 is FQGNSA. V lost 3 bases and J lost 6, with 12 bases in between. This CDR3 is CASSLTDWANSPLHF. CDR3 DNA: TGTGCCAGCAGCTTGACGGACTGGGCTAATTCACCCCTCCACTTT.

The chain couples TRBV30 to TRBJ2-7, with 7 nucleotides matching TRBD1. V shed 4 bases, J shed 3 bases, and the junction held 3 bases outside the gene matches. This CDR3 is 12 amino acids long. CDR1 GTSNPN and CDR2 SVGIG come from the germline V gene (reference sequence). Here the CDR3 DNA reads TGTGCCTGGACTCACAGGGGCTACGAGCAGTACTTC. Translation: CAWTHRGYEQYF.

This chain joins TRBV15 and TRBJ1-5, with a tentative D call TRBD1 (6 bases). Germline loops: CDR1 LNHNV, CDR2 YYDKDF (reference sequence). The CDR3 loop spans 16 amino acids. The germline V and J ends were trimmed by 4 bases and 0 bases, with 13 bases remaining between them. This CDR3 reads CATSKGQPYSNQPQHF. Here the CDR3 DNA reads TGTGCCACCAGCAAAGGACAGCCATATAGCAATCAGCCCCAGCATTTT. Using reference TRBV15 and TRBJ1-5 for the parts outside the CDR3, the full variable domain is DAMVIQNPRYQVTQFGKPVTLSCSQTLNHNVMYWYQQKSSQAPKLLFHYYDKDFNNEADTPDNFQSRRPNTSFCFLDIRSPGLGDTAMYLCATSKGQPYSNQPQHFGDGTRLSIL.

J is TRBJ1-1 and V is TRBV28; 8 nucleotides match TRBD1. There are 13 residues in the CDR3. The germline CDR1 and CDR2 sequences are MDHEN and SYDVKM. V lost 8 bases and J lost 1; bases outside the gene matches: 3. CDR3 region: CASWDRPNTEAFF. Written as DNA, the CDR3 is TGTGCCAGCTGGGACAGGCCGAACACTGAAGCTTTCTTT.

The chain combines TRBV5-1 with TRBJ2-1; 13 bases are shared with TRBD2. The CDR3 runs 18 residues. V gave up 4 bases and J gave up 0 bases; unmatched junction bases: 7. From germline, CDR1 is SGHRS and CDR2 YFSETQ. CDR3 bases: TGCGCCAGCAGCCGGACTAGCGGGGGTATAGTCTCCTACAATGAGCAGTTCTTC. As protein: CASSRTSGGIVSYNEQFF. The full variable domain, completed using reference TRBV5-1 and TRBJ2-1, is KAGVTQTPRYLIKTRGQQVTLSCSPISGHRSVSWYQQTPGQGLQFLFEYFSETQRNKGNFPGRFSGRQFSNSRSEMNVSTLELGDSALYLCASSRTSGGIVSYNEQFFGPGTRLTVL.

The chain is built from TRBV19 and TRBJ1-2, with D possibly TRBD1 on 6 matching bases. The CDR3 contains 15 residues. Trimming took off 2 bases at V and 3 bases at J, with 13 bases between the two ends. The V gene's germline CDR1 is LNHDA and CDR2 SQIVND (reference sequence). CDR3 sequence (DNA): TGTGCCAGTAGTATACCGGGACACAGGGACTATGGCTACACCTTC. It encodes CASSIPGHRDYGYTF.

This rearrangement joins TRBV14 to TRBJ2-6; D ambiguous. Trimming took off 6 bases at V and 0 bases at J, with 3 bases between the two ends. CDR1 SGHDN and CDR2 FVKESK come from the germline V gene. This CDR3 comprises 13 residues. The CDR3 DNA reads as TGTGCCAGCAGGTACTCTGGGGCCAACGTCCTGACTTTC. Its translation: CASRYSGANVLTF.